Listed below are T cell receptor beta chains from one sample, sequenced in a study of a mutant IDH1 vaccine in newly diagnosed glioma. Their cognate antigens are unknown. Clones were sequenced by immunoSEQ multiplex PCR, and TCRdb holds only the in-frame ones, with some missing. The data show 50,000 to 60,000 clones, with 80% seen just once and under 8% held by the top ten. The input for sequencing was PBMCs, taken from a glioma patient whose treatment included an IDH1 peptide vaccine. Receptors originate from a man between 40 and 49 years old with glioma. Both conserved end residues are part of each CDR3. Fields, in order: clone size, J gene, V gene, D gene, CDR3 DNA, CDR3 protein. A D gene is named only where the DNA matches it firmly. Only part of the rows carry a size: once, few, many, or a class if the clone is expanded.

- | TRBJ2-7 | TRBV6-1 | - | TGTGCCAGCAGTGAAGTGGGAAAAGTGCAGTACTTC | CASSEVGKVQYF
- | TRBJ2-2 | TRBV7-7 | - | TGTGCTAGCAGCCCGCGACAGGCCGCGAACACCGGGGAGCTGTTTTTT | CASSPRQAANTGELFF
few | TRBJ1-2 | TRBV20-1 | - | TGCAGTGCTAGGGGGGTCTATGGCTACACCTTC | CSARGVYGYTF
- | TRBJ2-2 | TRBV5-4 | - | TGTGCCAGCAGCTATTGGGGTAGTACCGGGGAGCTGTTTTTT | CASSYWGSTGELFF
- | TRBJ2-2 | TRBV25-1 | - | TGTGCCAGCAGTGAGGCCGGGGAGCTGTTTTTT | CASSEAGELFF
- | TRBJ1-1 | TRBV5-1 | TRBD1 | TGCGCCAGCAGCACGGGACAGGCGAACACTGAAGCTTTCTTT | CASSTGQANTEAFF
- | TRBJ2-7 | TRBV6-5 | - | TGTGCCAGCAGTTACTTAGCAGCCTCCTACGAGCAGTACTTC | CASSYLAASYEQYF
- | TRBJ2-1 | TRBV2 | TRBD2 | TGTGCCAGCAGAAGACTAGCGGGGGGTACTGAGAATGAGCAGTTCTTC | CASRRLAGGTENEQFF
- | TRBJ1-5 | TRBV27 | TRBD1 | TGTGCCAGCAGTGGTGGACAGGGATCGTCCACTCAGCCCCAGCATTTT | CASSGGQGSSTQPQHF
- | TRBJ2-2 | TRBV12-5 | - | TGTGCTAGTGGTTTGTTTCAGAACACCGGGGAGCTGTTTTTT | CASGLFQNTGELFF
- | TRBJ1-5 | TRBV2 | TRBD1 | TGTGCCAGCAGTGAACCCGGGACAGGGGTCCAGCCCCAGCATTTT | CASSEPGTGVQPQHF
- | TRBJ1-1 | TRBV6-5 | - | TGTGCCAGCAGCTCGGCATTGACAGGGAACACTGAAGCTTTCTTT | CASSSALTGNTEAFF
- | TRBJ2-3 | TRBV4-2 | TRBD1 | TGTGCCAGCAGCCAAGATCCGGGACAGTCGGTGGATACGCAGTATTTT | CASSQDPGQSVDTQYF
- | TRBJ2-5 | TRBV5-1 | - | TGCGCCAGCAGCTTGGGGGTCGGGGTCCAAGAGACCCAGTACTTC | CASSLGVGVQETQYF
few | TRBJ2-7 | TRBV5-6 | - | TGTGCCAGCAGCCCCCCGGGGCGCGAGCAGTACTTC | CASSPPGREQYF